This TCR beta chain was profiled in a study of PD-1 blockade in classical Hodgkin lymphoma. The overall study: Patients were treated with nivolumab at 3 mg/kg, and this was given intravenously every 2 weeks.

General study results and limits: Complete responders showed a baseline diversity that resembled the diversity of newly diagnosed patients. Repertoire differences have undefined causes, possibly disease activity or prior therapy. Baseline TCR diversity was reportedly lower in newly diagnosed patients than healthy donors.

CDR1 is SEHNR, CDR2 FQNEAQ, per germline (reference sequence). This CDR3 spans 13 amino acids. Trimming left V 1 base short and J 6 bases short, with 9 bases between. As to this clone: Its matching antigen is unknown.

The repertoire was sequenced with immunoSEQ multiplex PCR; TCRdb's copy has only in-frame clones and lacks some. Among 20,000 to 30,000 clones, around 86% were seen once, and the ten largest hold around 2.7%. All trial patients relapsed after autologous stem cell transplantation. The material was peripheral blood mononuclear cells (PBMCs), obtained at baseline. The V gene is TRBV7-9, the J gene TRBJ1-2; D is ambiguous. The TCR comes from a human donor with classical Hodgkin lymphoma. The CDR3 sequence: CASSLVPLDGYTF. The CDR3 DNA sequence: TGTGCCAGCAGCTTAGTCCCTCTGGATGGCTACACCTTC.